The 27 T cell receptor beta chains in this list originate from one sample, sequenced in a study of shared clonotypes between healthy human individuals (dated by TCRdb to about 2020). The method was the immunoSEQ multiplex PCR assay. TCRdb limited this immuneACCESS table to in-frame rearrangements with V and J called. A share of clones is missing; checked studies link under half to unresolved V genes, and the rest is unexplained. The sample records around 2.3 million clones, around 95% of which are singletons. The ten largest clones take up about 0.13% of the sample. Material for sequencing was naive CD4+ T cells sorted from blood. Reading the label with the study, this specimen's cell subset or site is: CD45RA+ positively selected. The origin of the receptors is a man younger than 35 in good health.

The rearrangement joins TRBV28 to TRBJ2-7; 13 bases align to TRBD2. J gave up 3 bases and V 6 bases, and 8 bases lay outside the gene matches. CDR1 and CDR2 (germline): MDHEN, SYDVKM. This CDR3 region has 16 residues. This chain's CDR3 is CASSAPGLAGNYEQYF. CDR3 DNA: TGTGCCAGCAGCGCGCCGGGACTAGCGGGAAACTACGAGCAGTACTTC. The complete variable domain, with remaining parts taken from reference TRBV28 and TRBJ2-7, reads DVKVTQSSRYLVKRTGEKVFLECVQDMDHENMFWYRQDPGLGLRLIYFSYDVKMKEKGDIPEGYSVSREKKERFSLILESASTNQTSMYLCASSAPGLAGNYEQYFGPGTRLTVT.

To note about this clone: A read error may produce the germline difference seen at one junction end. The CDR3 DNA reads TGCGCCAGCAGCTTCCGGGACGCGAATACCGGGGAGCTGTTTTTT. This encodes CASSFRDANTGELFF. The V gene is TRBV5-1, the J gene TRBJ2-2, with D possibly called TRBD1 or TRBD2 (5 bases each). Germline-derived CDR1 and CDR2 are SGHRS and YFSETQ. The CDR3 length is 15 residues.

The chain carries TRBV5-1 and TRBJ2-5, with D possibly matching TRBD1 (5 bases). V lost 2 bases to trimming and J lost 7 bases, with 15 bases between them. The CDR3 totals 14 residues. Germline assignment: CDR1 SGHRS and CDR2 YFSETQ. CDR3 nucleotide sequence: TGCGCCAGCAGCTTTGACAGCCCCGCCGGGACCCAGTACTTC. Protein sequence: CASSFDSPAGTQYF.

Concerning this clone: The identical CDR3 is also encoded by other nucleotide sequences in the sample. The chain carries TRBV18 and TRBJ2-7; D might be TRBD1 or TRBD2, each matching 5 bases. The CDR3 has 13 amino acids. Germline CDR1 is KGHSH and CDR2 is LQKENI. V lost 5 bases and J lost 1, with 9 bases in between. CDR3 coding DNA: TGTGCCAGCTCAGGGGACCGATCCTACGAGCAGTACTTC. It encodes CASSGDRSYEQYF.

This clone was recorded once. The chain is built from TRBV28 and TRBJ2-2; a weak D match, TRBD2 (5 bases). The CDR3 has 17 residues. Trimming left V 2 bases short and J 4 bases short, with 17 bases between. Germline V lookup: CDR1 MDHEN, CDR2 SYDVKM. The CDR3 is CASSLERLAPSTGELFF. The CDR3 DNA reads TGTGCCAGCAGTTTAGAGCGGTTGGCCCCTAGCACCGGGGAGCTGTTTTTT. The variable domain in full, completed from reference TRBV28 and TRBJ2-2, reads DVKVTQSSRYLVKRTGEKVFLECVQDMDHENMFWYRQDPGLGLRLIYFSYDVKMKEKGDIPEGYSVSREKKERFSLILESASTNQTSMYLCASSLERLAPSTGELFFGEGSRLTVL.

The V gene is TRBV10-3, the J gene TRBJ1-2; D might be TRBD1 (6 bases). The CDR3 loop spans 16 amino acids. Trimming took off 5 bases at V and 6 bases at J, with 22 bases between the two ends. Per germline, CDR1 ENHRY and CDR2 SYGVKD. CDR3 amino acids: CAISSIRTGFEDGYTF. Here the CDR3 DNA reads TGTGCCATCAGTTCTATCCGTACAGGGTTCGAGGATGGCTACACCTTC.

This CDR3 is CASSIEVLAGYNEQFF. The CDR3, as DNA: TGTGCCAGCAGCATAGAGGTCCTAGCGGGTTACAATGAGCAGTTCTTC. The genes are TRBV7-9 and TRBJ2-1, with 8 positions matching TRBD2. CDR1 is SEHNR, CDR2 FQNEAQ, per germline (reference sequence). The CDR3 is made up of 16 amino acids. V lost 5 bases, J lost 4 bases, and 10 bases stayed unmatched. Drawing the rest from reference TRBV7-9 and TRBJ2-1, the complete variable domain is DTGVSQNPRHKITKRGQNVTFRCDPISEHNRLYWYRQTLGQGPEFLTYFQNEAQLEKSRLLSDRFSAERPKGSFSTLEIQRTEQGDSAMYLCASSIEVLAGYNEQFFGPGTRLTVL.

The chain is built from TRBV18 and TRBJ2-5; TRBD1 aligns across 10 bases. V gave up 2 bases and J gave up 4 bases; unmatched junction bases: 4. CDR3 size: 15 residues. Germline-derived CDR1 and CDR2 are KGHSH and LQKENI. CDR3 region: CASSPGTGDSETQYF. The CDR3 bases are TGTGCCAGCTCACCAGGGACAGGGGATTCAGAGACCCAGTACTTC. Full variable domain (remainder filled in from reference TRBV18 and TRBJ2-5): NAGVMQNPRHLVRRRGQEARLRCSPMKGHSHVYWYRQLPEEGLKFMVYLQKENIIDESGMPKERFSAEFPKEGPSILRIQQVVRGDSAAYFCASSPGTGDSETQYFGPGTRLLVL.

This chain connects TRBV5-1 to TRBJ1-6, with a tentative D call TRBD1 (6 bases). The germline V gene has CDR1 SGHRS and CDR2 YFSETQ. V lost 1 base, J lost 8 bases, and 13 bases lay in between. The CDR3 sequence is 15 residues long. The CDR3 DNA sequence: TGCGCCAGCAGCTTGAAGTGGACAGTAGATTCACCCCTCCACTTT. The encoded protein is CASSLKWTVDSPLHF.

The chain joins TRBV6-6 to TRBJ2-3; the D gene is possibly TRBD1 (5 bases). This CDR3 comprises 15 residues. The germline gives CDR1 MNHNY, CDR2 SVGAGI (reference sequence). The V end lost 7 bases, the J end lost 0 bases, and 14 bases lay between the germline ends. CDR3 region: CASIKDSVSTDTQYF. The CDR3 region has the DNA TGTGCCAGCATTAAAGACAGTGTTAGCACAGATACGCAGTATTTT.

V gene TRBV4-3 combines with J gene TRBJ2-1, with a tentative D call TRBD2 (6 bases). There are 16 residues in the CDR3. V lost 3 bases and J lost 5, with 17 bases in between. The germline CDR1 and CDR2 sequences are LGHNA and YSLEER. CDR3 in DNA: TGCGCCAGCAGCCAGTTGGTATGGGGGAGGCACAATGAGCAGTTCTTC. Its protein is CASSQLVWGRHNEQFF.

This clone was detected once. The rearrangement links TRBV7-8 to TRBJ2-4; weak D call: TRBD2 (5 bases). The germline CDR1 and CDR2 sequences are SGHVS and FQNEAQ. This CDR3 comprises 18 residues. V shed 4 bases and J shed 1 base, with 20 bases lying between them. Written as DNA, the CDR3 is TGTGCCAGCAGCTCGACGGGGAGATTCGCTATTGCCAAAAACATTCAGTACTTC. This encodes CASSSTGRFAIAKNIQYF. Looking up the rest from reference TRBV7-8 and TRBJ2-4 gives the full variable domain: GAGVSQSPRYKVAKRGQDVALRCDPISGHVSLFWYQQALGQGPEFLTYFQNEAQLDKSGLPSDRFFAERPEGSVSTLKIQRTQQEDSAVYLCASSSTGRFAIAKNIQYFGAGTRLSVL.

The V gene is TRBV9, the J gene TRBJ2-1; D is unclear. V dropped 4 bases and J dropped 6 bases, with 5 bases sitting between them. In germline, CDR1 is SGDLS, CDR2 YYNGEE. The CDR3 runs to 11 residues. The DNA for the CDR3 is TGTGCCAGCAGCTCGGCCAATGAGCAGTTCTTC. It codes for CASSSANEQFF.

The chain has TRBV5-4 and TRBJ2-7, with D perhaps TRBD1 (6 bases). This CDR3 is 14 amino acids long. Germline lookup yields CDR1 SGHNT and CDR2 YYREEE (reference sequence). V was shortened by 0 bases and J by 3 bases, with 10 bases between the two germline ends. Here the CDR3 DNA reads TGTGCCAGCAGCTTGGAAGGGGGATTCTACGAGCAGTACTTC. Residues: CASSLEGGFYEQYF.

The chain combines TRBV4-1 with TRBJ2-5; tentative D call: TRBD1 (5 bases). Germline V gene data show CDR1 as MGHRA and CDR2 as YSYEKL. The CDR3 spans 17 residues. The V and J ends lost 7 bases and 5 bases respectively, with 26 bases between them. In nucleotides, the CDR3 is TGCGCCAGCACCCATTCGCTTGACAGACGGTTAGGGGAGACCCAGTACTTC. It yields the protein CASTHSLDRRLGETQYF.

This CDR3 reads CAWKRGEGDSWVASPYEQYF. DNA of the CDR3: TGTGCCTGGAAACGCGGGGAGGGGGACTCCTGGGTGGCCTCCCCCTACGAGCAGTACTTC. The V call is TRBV30, the J call TRBJ2-7, with D possibly TRBD2 on 7 matching bases. Germline V CDR1 and CDR2: GTSNPN, SVGIG (reference sequence). The V end was cut by 4 bases, the J end by 2 bases, with 33 bases between. The CDR3 sequence is 20 residues long.

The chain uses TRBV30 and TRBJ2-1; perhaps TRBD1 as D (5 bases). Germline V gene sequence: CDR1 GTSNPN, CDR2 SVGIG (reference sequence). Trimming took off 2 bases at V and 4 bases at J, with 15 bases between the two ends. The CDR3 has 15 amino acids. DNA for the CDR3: TGTGCCTGGAGTCACACAGGTCCTTGGTACAATGAGCAGTTCTTC. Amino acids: CAWSHTGPWYNEQFF.

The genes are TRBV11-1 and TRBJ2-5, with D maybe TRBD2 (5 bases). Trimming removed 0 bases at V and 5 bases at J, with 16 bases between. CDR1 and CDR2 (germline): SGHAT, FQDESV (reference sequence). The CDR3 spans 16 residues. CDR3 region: CASSLAQTGGRETQYF. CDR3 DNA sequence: TGTGCCAGCAGCTTAGCCCAGACTGGAGGTCGGGAGACCCAGTACTTC.

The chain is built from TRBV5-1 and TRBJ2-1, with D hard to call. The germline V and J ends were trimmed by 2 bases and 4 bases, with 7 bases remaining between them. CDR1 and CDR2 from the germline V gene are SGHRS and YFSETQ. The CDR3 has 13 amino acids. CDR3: CASSFDGYNEQFF. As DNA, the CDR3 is TGCGCCAGCAGCTTCGACGGTTACAATGAGCAGTTCTTC.

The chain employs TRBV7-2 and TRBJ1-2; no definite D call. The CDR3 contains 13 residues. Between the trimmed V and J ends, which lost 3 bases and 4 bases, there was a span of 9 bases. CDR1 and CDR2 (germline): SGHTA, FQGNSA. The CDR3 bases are TGTGCCAGCAGCTTCGGCCTCGTCTATGGCTACACCTTC. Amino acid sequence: CASSFGLVYGYTF.

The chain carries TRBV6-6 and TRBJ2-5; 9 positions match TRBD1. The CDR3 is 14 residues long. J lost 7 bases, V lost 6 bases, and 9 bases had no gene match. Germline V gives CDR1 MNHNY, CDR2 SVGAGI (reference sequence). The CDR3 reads CASRTGTGKGTQYF. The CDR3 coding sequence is TGTGCCAGCAGAACCGGGACAGGGAAGGGGACCCAGTACTTC.

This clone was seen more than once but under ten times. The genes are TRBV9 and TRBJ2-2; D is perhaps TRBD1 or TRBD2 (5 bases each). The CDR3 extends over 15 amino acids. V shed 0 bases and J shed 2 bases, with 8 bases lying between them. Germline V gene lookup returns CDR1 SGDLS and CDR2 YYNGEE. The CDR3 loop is CASSVGGINTGELFF. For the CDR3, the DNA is TGTGCCAGCAGCGTAGGGGGGATTAACACCGGGGAGCTGTTTTTT.

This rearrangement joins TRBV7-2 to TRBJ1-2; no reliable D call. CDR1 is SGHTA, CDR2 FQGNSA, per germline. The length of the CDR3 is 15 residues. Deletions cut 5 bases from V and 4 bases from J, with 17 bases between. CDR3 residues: CASSPPRQTPYGYTF. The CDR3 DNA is TGTGCCAGCAGCCCCCCCCGCCAGACCCCCTATGGCTACACCTTC.

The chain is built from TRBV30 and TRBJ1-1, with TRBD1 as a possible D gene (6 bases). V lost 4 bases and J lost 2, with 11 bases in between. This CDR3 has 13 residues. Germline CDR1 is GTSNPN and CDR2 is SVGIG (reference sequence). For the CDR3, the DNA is TGTGCCTGGAACGGGGGGCTTAACACTGAAGCTTTCTTT. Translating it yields CAWNGGLNTEAFF.

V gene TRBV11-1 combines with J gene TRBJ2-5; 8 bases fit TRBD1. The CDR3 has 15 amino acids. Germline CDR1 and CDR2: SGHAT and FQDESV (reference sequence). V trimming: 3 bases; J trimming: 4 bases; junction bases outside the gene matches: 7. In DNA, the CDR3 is TGTGCCAGCAGCTTGGGCGGACAGGGCCGAGAGACCCAGTACTTC. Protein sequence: CASSLGGQGRETQYF.

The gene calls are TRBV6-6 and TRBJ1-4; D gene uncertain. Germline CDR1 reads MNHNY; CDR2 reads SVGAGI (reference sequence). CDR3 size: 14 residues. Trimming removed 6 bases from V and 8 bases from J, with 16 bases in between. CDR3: CASRIQEQGEKLFF. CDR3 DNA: TGTGCCAGCAGGATCCAGGAACAAGGGGAAAAACTGTTTTTT.

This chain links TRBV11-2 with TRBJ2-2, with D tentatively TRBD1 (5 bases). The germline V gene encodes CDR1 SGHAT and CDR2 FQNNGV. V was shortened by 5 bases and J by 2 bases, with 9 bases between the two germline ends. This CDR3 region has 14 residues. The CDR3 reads CASSTQGNTGELFF. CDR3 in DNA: TGTGCCAGCAGCACGCAGGGTAACACCGGGGAGCTGTTTTTT.